Each of the 25 T cell receptor beta chains below was sequenced from the same sample in a study of blood T cell repertoires in COVID-19. Clones were read by immunoSEQ multiplex PCR, and TCRdb kept only the in-frame ones, dropping some. The sample holds some 150,000 clones, roughly 86% seen once. The material sequenced was peripheral blood. The receptors derive from a human donor in a cohort sampled during active COVID-19.

J is TRBJ2-7 and V is TRBV28; no firm D call. Germline V gene lookup returns CDR1 MDHEN and CDR2 SYDVKM. The CDR3 is 15 residues long. With 2 bases removed from V and 4 bases from J, the gap between germline ends came to 15 bases. This CDR3 reads CASSLNSLPFYEQYF. CDR3 DNA: TGTGCCAGCAGTTTAAACAGCCTCCCTTTTTACGAGCAGTACTTC.

CDR3 bases: TGCAGCGTTATTGGGGGGGTAACCAGCACAGATACGCAGTATTTT. Protein sequence: CSVIGGVTSTDTQYF. The chain is built from TRBV29-1 and TRBJ2-3; 7 nucleotides line up with TRBD2. Germline V gives CDR1 SQVTM, CDR2 ANQGSEA. This CDR3 contains 15 residues. J lost 0 bases, V lost 5 bases, and 8 bases had no gene match.

V usage is TRBV5-4 and J usage is TRBJ2-1; 9 nucleotides agree with TRBD1. V trimming: 0 bases; J trimming: 7 bases; junction bases outside the gene matches: 8. CDR1 and CDR2 (germline): SGHNT, YYREEE (reference sequence). The CDR3 length is 16 residues. CDR3: CASSLGGTGMGNEQFF. CDR3 nucleotide sequence: TGTGCCAGCAGCTTGGGAGGGACAGGGATGGGAAATGAGCAGTTCTTC.

The chain employs TRBV9 and TRBJ2-5; D gene unclear. The CDR3 extends over 14 amino acids. The V end was cut by 0 bases, the J end by 1 base, with 7 bases between. The germline V gene has CDR1 SGDLS and CDR2 YYNGEE. CDR3 DNA: TGTGCCAGCAGCGTAGTGGTCAGCCAAGAGACCCAGTACTTC. Protein product: CASSVVVSQETQYF.

The chain links TRBV19 to TRBJ1-4; 8 bases agree with TRBD1. The CDR3 extends over 15 amino acids. Germline-derived CDR1 and CDR2 are LNHDA and SQIVND (reference sequence). Trimming at V came to 5 bases and at J to 5 bases, leaving 7 bases not matched to a gene. The CDR3 region is CASSLRTGLNEKLFF. In DNA form, the CDR3 reads TGTGCCAGTAGTCTCCGGACAGGGTTGAATGAAAAACTGTTTTTT.

This chain connects TRBV15 to TRBJ1-3; D gene ambiguous. Germline-derived CDR1 and CDR2 are LNHNV and YYDKDF (reference sequence). The CDR3 runs 14 residues. Deletions cut 2 bases from V and 4 bases from J, with 9 bases between. This CDR3 reads CATSRSRLGNTIYF. The CDR3, as DNA: TGTGCCACCAGCAGAAGCAGGCTCGGAAACACCATATATTTT.

The chain links TRBV9 to TRBJ2-1, with 7 bases aligning to TRBD1. Germline V gives CDR1 SGDLS, CDR2 YYNGEE. This CDR3 is built from 16 residues. V gave up 0 bases and J gave up 6 bases; unmatched junction bases: 9. Written as DNA, the CDR3 is TGTGCCAGCAGCGTAGAGGGGGCAGGGACCCGCAATGAGCAGTTCTTC. Protein product: CASSVEGAGTRNEQFF. The full variable domain, rest sourced from reference TRBV9 and TRBJ2-1, is DSGVTQTPKHLITATGQRVTLRCSPRSGDLSVYWYQQSLDQGLQFLIQYYNGEERAKGNILERFSAQQFPDLHSELNLSSLELGDSALYFCASSVEGAGTRNEQFFGPGTRLTVL.

This chain joins TRBV3-1 (or the pseudogene TRBV3-2) and TRBJ2-5; D may be TRBD2 (5 bases). This CDR3 comprises 15 residues. V gave up 4 bases and J gave up 5 bases, with 17 bases separating them. Germline values: CDR1 LGHDT, CDR2 YNNKEL (reference sequence). The CDR3 DNA sequence: TGTGCCAGCAGCCGGAGAACGGGGTTTTTGGAGACCCAGTACTTC. Its translation: CASSRRTGFLETQYF.

This clone has more than one count but fewer than ten. The chain recombines TRBV18 with TRBJ2-5, with D perhaps TRBD1 (5 bases). The CDR3 sequence is 13 residues long. V lost 5 bases, J lost 1 base, and 8 bases lay in between. CDR1 is KGHSH, CDR2 LQKENI, per germline. CDR3 sequence: CASSAGSQETQYF. DNA of the CDR3: TGTGCCAGCTCAGCAGGGTCCCAAGAGACCCAGTACTTC.

The chain couples TRBV4-1 to TRBJ1-1; D perhaps matches TRBD1 (5 bases). Per germline, CDR1 MGHRA and CDR2 YSYEKL. The V and J ends lost 0 bases and 0 bases respectively, with 8 bases between them. CDR3 size: 15 residues. In DNA form, the CDR3 reads TGCGCCAGCAGCCAAGACGGGGGGATGAACACTGAAGCTTTCTTT. Its translation: CASSQDGGMNTEAFF.

The V call is TRBV30, the J call TRBJ1-2, with D unresolved. V was pared by 0 bases and J by 5 bases, with 4 bases between. Germline-derived CDR1 and CDR2 are GTSNPN and SVGIG (reference sequence). This CDR3 comprises 11 residues. The CDR3 reads CAWSVSYGYTF. The CDR3 DNA sequence: TGTGCCTGGAGTGTTTCATATGGCTACACCTTC.

This clone was seen only a few times. This sequence joins TRBV3-1 (or the pseudogene TRBV3-2) and TRBJ2-1; D not certain. V lost 3 bases, J lost 3 bases, and 12 bases lay in between. Germline assignment: CDR1 LGHDT and CDR2 YNNKEL (reference sequence). The CDR3 is made up of 15 amino acids. The CDR3 sequence is CASSHGVVLYNEQFF. CDR3 bases: TGTGCCAGCAGCCACGGAGTAGTCCTCTACAATGAGCAGTTCTTC.

This chain joins TRBV6-5 and TRBJ2-7, with D possibly TRBD2 on 6 matching bases. The CDR3 contains 15 residues. V was pared by 5 bases and J by 3 bases, with 17 bases between. The V gene's germline CDR1 is MNHEY and CDR2 SVGAGI. DNA for the CDR3: TGTGCCAGCAGTCCCGCCATGGGGGGAAACTACGAGCAGTACTTC. It is translated as CASSPAMGGNYEQYF.

This clone appeared a few times. The rearrangement uses TRBV6-1 and TRBJ2-7; D unclear. The germline gives CDR1 MNHNS, CDR2 SASEGT. The CDR3 totals 14 residues. Trimming removed 1 base at V and 0 bases at J, with 7 bases between. The CDR3 coding sequence is TGTGCCAGCAGTGAAGGAACTTCCTCCTACGAGCAGTACTTC. It yields the protein CASSEGTSSYEQYF.

The V and J genes are TRBV27 and TRBJ1-3; TRBD1 might be the D (6 bases). The V end lost 6 bases, the J end lost 3 bases, and 12 bases lay between the germline ends. Looked up from germline, CDR1 is MNHEY and CDR2 is SMNVEV (reference sequence). The CDR3 contains 14 residues. CDR3 DNA sequence: TGTGCCAGCAGCCCTACAGGGTATGGAAACACCATATATTTT. It is translated as CASSPTGYGNTIYF.

The V call is TRBV9, the J call TRBJ2-1; 9 nucleotides align to TRBD2. Germline CDR1 and CDR2: SGDLS and YYNGEE. The CDR3 loop spans 14 amino acids. After removal of 4 bases from V and 6 bases from J, the junction contained 5 bases not matched to a gene. This chain's CDR3 is CASSFGTSPNEQFF. The CDR3 nucleotides are TGTGCCAGCAGCTTCGGGACTAGCCCCAATGAGCAGTTCTTC.

The chain combines TRBV2 with TRBJ2-1, with 9 bases identical to TRBD2. Germline V gene lookup returns CDR1 SNHLY and CDR2 FYNNEI. The CDR3 is 14 residues long. After removal of 4 bases from V and 7 bases from J, the junction contained 5 bases not matched to a gene. The CDR3 region has the DNA TGTGCCAGCAGTGCGGCTAGCGGGAATAATGAGCAGTTCTTC. Translated, it gives CASSAASGNNEQFF.

This clone showed up many times. This chain joins TRBV9 and TRBJ2-3; maybe TRBD1 (6 bases). Germline CDR1 SGDLS, CDR2 YYNGEE. The CDR3 spans 17 residues. V lost 4 bases to trimming and J lost 5 bases, with 23 bases between them. CDR3 protein: CASSTHRADSVIDTQYF. CDR3 DNA sequence: TGTGCCAGCAGCACACACAGGGCTGACTCTGTTATAGATACGCAGTATTTT. The full variable domain, rest sourced from reference TRBV9 and TRBJ2-3, is DSGVTQTPKHLITATGQRVTLRCSPRSGDLSVYWYQQSLDQGLQFLIQYYNGEERAKGNILERFSAQQFPDLHSELNLSSLELGDSALYFCASSTHRADSVIDTQYFGPGTRLTVL.

This clone was detected only once. The chain is built from TRBV28 and TRBJ2-4; 12 nucleotides align to TRBD1. This CDR3 spans 21 amino acids. From germline, CDR1 is MDHEN and CDR2 SYDVKM. After removal of 5 bases from V and 4 bases from J, the junction contained 21 bases not matched to a gene. CDR3 protein: CASSKTLFRDRGLRGKNIQYF. The CDR3 DNA is TGTGCCAGCAGTAAAACTTTATTCCGGGACAGGGGGCTTCGAGGTAAAAACATTCAGTACTTC.

The chain recombines TRBV7-9 with TRBJ2-5; D is unresolved. The ends were cut back, 1 base at V and 1 base at J, with 4 bases in the middle. CDR1 and CDR2 (germline): SEHNR, FQNEAQ (reference sequence). The CDR3 sequence is 13 residues long. The CDR3 DNA reads as TGTGCCAGCAGCTTAGGGCTCCAAGAGACCCAGTACTTC. This translates into CASSLGLQETQYF.

This clone was seen a handful of times. The chain has TRBV4-2 and TRBJ1-2, with TRBD1 as a possible D gene (6 bases). This CDR3 contains 16 residues. V was clipped by 0 bases and J by 6 bases, with 17 bases between them. Germline V gene lookup returns CDR1 LGHNA and CDR2 YNFKEQ. CDR3 sequence reads: CASSQDTRGSSHGYTF. CDR3 nucleotide sequence: TGTGCCAGCAGCCAAGATACCAGGGGTTCCTCTCATGGCTACACCTTC.

This chain's CDR3 is CASTLQGAGGGYTF. Written as DNA, the CDR3 is TGTGCCAGCACCCTACAGGGGGCAGGAGGTGGCTACACCTTC. The J gene is TRBJ1-2, the V gene TRBV28, with 9 bases aligning to TRBD1. CDR1 MDHEN and CDR2 SYDVKM come from the germline V gene. Losses at the gene ends were 7 bases for V and 7 bases for J; bases not matched to a gene: 10. This CDR3 is 14 amino acids long.

The rearrangement uses TRBV30 and TRBJ1-2; 12 positions agree with TRBD1. The ends lost 3 bases at V and 4 bases at J; junction bases unmatched: 15. This CDR3 comprises 18 residues. Per the germline V gene, CDR1 is GTSNPN and CDR2 is SVGIG (reference sequence). The CDR3 protein is CAWSTMGDRGQSVYGYTF. The CDR3 bases are TGTGCCTGGAGCACGATGGGGGACAGGGGGCAGTCGGTCTATGGCTACACCTTC.

In nucleotides, the CDR3 is TGTGCCAGCAGCAAACCAGGGGGGTCCGGCAATGAGCAGTTCTTC. It specifies CASSKPGGSGNEQFF. The chain combines TRBV7-9 with TRBJ2-1, with a tentative D call TRBD1 (7 bases). Deletions cut 5 bases from V and 6 bases from J, with 17 bases between. This CDR3 comprises 15 residues. Germline CDR1 is SEHNR and CDR2 is FQNEAQ (reference sequence).

The rearrangement links TRBV12-3 or TRBV12-4 to TRBJ1-1; D may be TRBD1 (6 bases). V was cut by 3 bases and J by 11 bases, with 16 bases left in between. This CDR3 comprises 13 residues. DNA of the CDR3: TGTGCCAGCAGTTTTGGACAGTTCGCTGGGGCTTTCTTT. It encodes CASSFGQFAGAFF.